A selection of T cell receptor beta chains follows, all from one sample in a study of blood T cells in healthy people across ages. MiXCR, applied by TCRdb to the 5' RACE reads, yields one record per CDR3 protein. Here the sample spans about 1,400,000 distinct CDR3 sequences, roughly 45% being singletons. Sequencing was performed on blood. The receptors were sampled from a woman under 30 in good health. CDR3s include the opening cysteine and the closing phenylalanine or tryptophan. The order of the fields is clone size, J gene, D gene, V gene, CDR3 protein. The D gene is left open where the match is weak. The size entry is marked missing in some rows and otherwise reads once, few, many or a size class.

many TRBJ2-5 - TRBV29-1 CSVFGFQETQYF
- TRBJ2-1 - TRBV7-2 CASSLLPSTQFF
- TRBJ2-1 TRBD2 TRBV27 CASSSSGRAYNEQFF
few TRBJ1-1 - TRBV3-1 CASSQSRNTEAFF
- TRBJ1-2 - TRBV5-1 CASSSGTGANNYGYTF
few TRBJ2-7 - TRBV10-3 CAISGMYYEQYF
- TRBJ2-3 - TRBV12-3/TRBV12-4 CASSRASPNQADTQYF
- TRBJ2-7 TRBD2 TRBV6-5 CASSKAGGAGEQYF
- TRBJ2-1 TRBD2 TRBV6-5 CASSYGSRAGGYNEQFF
- TRBJ1-6 - TRBV19 CASSPRPRGSPLHF
many TRBJ1-4 - TRBV7-9 CASSPGEKLFF
- TRBJ2-3 - TRBV5-1 CASSLSQGVQYF
- TRBJ2-1 - TRBV9 CASTTGVGTYNEQFF
- TRBJ2-3 - TRBV6-5 CASSPWAGNTGTQYF
- TRBJ2-1 TRBD1 TRBV10-3 CAISEGLSGGGRNEQFF
few TRBJ2-1 - TRBV3-1 CASSPSWLVSLLDEQFF
- TRBJ2-5 - TRBV30 CAFHVGTSAETQYF
- TRBJ2-5 TRBD1 TRBV6-5 CASRPDRGREETQYF
- TRBJ2-1 TRBD2 TRBV3-1 CASSPWTSGGHNEQFF
few TRBJ1-1 - TRBV12-3/TRBV12-4 CASRPLRYPPTEAFF
once TRBJ2-1 - TRBV6-2/TRBV6-3 CATRNGVVVFF
- TRBJ2-2 - TRBV4-1 CASSHVGTGELFF
- TRBJ2-2 TRBD2 TRBV6-6 CAAGLAGGPTGELFF
- TRBJ2-1 TRBD2 TRBV7-2 CASSLTSGGTAETQFF
- TRBJ2-7 - TRBV7-2 CASSFPSWGRTYNEQYF
many TRBJ2-1 TRBD2 TRBV4-1 CASSGGLAGGNEQFF
few TRBJ1-2 - TRBV6-2/TRBV6-3 CASSFLLRESYTF
- TRBJ2-7 TRBD2 TRBV20-1 CSARDRVAGGYNEQYF
few TRBJ2-7 TRBD2 TRBV4-1 CASSQDQETSGGLSSYEQYF
once - TRBD1 TRBV7-8 CASSAGTVETQYF
few TRBJ2-5 - TRBV15 CATSRGGGNQETQYF
few TRBJ2-5 - TRBV6-6 CASSNNRGQETQYF
- TRBJ2-1 - TRBV7-2 CASSIRSVGLYNEQFF
- TRBJ2-5 TRBD1 TRBV11-2 CASSLDRGRSETQYF
- TRBJ2-5 TRBD2 TRBV15 CATSRDRTSGNNEQYF
- TRBJ1-2 TRBD1 TRBV30 CAWTGTGHFYGYTF
few TRBJ2-7 - TRBV20-1 CSASRGELGEQYF
many TRBJ1-2 - TRBV3-1 CASSQGGYGYTF
- TRBJ2-2 - TRBV5-1 CASSLVSPSGELFF
few TRBJ2-6 - TRBV6-1 CASSDWNSGANVLTF
- TRBJ1-1 - TRBV6-5 CASRRWGTEAFF
- TRBJ2-1 TRBD2 TRBV4-1 CASSQRASGDNEQFF
few TRBJ2-3 TRBD2 TRBV25-1 CASSALAGFGDTQYF
- TRBJ2-1 TRBD2 TRBV5-1 CASSLQAGQGNEQFF
- TRBJ1-4 TRBD1 TRBV5-1 CASSGGQFNEKLFF
many TRBJ2-7 - TRBV7-2 CASSSPETYEQYF
few TRBJ2-1 TRBD2 TRBV6-6 CASSGTLAVSYNEQFF
few TRBJ2-5 TRBD2 TRBV3-1 CASSHGLGNAETQYF
- - - TRBV27 CASSLYGGMPTYEQYF
- TRBJ1-4 - TRBV20-1 CSAQKTGQSRKLFF
- TRBJ1-1 TRBD1 TRBV20-1 CSARKGATEAFF